Listed below are T cell receptor beta chains from one sample, sequenced in a study of blood T cell repertoires in COVID-19. Produced via immunoSEQ multiplex PCR; TCRdb's table is partial and in-frame only. The table includes around 170,000 clones, roughly 87% detected once. Sequences were obtained from peripheral blood. Receptor source: a man between 18 and 29 years old who had recovered from COVID-19. The CDR3 runs from the conserved cysteine through the conserved F or W. The order of the fields is J gene, V gene, D gene, clone size, CDR3 protein, CDR3 DNA. D genes are given only for firm matches. Clone size, where shown, is once, few, many, or a class for clones that have expanded.

j_call: TRBJ2-3
v_call: TRBV5-5
d_call: .
clone_size: .
cdr3_aa: CASISGTLAQYTQYF
cdr3_nt: TGTGCCAGCATCTCCGGGACACTGGCACAATATACGCAGTATTTT

j_call: TRBJ1-1
v_call: TRBV4-1
d_call: .
clone_size: .
cdr3_aa: CASSQNVVVSTEAFF
cdr3_nt: TGCGCCAGCAGCCAGAACGTCGTGGTGAGCACTGAAGCTTTCTTT

j_call: TRBJ2-4
v_call: TRBV7-2
d_call: TRBD2
clone_size: .
cdr3_aa: CASSPAGTRGDIQYF
cdr3_nt: TGTGCCAGCAGCCCCGCCGGGACCCGGGGGGACATTCAGTACTTC

j_call: TRBJ2-3
v_call: TRBV19
d_call: .
clone_size: .
cdr3_aa: CASSRRDTQYF
cdr3_nt: TGTGCCAGTAGCCGTAGAGATACGCAGTATTTT

j_call: TRBJ2-7
v_call: TRBV12-3/TRBV12-4
d_call: TRBD2
clone_size: .
cdr3_aa: CASSIGGIGEQYF
cdr3_nt: TGTGCCAGCAGTATCGGGGGGATAGGGGAGCAGTACTTC

j_call: TRBJ2-1
v_call: TRBV23-1
d_call: .
clone_size: once
cdr3_aa: CASSPGVVGEQFF
cdr3_nt: TGCGCCAGCAGTCCGGGGGTAGTAGGAGAGCAGTTCTTC

j_call: TRBJ1-4
v_call: TRBV5-1
d_call: TRBD1
clone_size: .
cdr3_aa: CASSPTGVANEKLFF
cdr3_nt: TGCGCCAGCAGCCCTACAGGGGTGGCTAATGAAAAACTGTTTTTT

j_call: TRBJ1-1
v_call: TRBV7-9
d_call: .
clone_size: once
cdr3_aa: CASSLRGRVSPEAFF
cdr3_nt: TGTGCCAGCAGCCTAAGGGGGAGGGTTAGTCCTGAAGCTTTCTTT

j_call: TRBJ2-7
v_call: TRBV2
d_call: TRBD1
clone_size: .
cdr3_aa: CASSRGQGSWEQYF
cdr3_nt: TGTGCCAGCAGCAGGGGGCAGGGCTCATGGGAGCAGTACTTC

j_call: TRBJ2-1
v_call: TRBV7-2
d_call: TRBD2
clone_size: .
cdr3_aa: CASSLRGLADNEQFF
cdr3_nt: TGTGCCAGCAGCTTACGGGGACTAGCGGACAATGAGCAGTTCTTC

j_call: TRBJ1-1
v_call: TRBV2
d_call: .
clone_size: .
cdr3_aa: CASRVEENTEAFF
cdr3_nt: TGTGCCAGCAGAGTAGAGGAGAACACTGAAGCTTTCTTT

j_call: TRBJ1-6
v_call: TRBV4-1
d_call: .
clone_size: .
cdr3_aa: CASSQDRSPLHF
cdr3_nt: TGCGCCAGCAGCCAAGATCGGTCACCCCTCCACTTT